These 21 T cell receptor beta chains came from one sample sequenced in a study of vaccination effects on CD4 cells after COVID-19 (dated by TCRdb to 2021 to 2024). Library generation was performed with the immunoSEQ multiplex PCR assay. Imported from immuneACCESS, the table was reduced by TCRdb to in-frame sequences with V and J called. These copies leave out some clones; in studies compared against another copy, an unresolved V gene accounts for under half, and the cause of the remainder is not known. This sample holds tens of thousands of clones; 80% to 90% were observed only once. Clones ranked in the top ten supply less than 3% of the sample. To identify antigen-specific CD4+ T cell clonotypes by their expansion, the ViraFEST assay first stimulated PBMC with viral peptide pools and then applied TCR sequencing. After around 10 days of culture, CD4+ T cells were isolated with the EasySep CD4+ T cell isolation kit.

These receptors have no known antigen. The sequencing here drew on CD4+ T cells from PBMCs cultured with HCoV-229E spike peptides, taken before COVID-19 vaccination. The sample's cell subset or site label is to be understood as: HCoV-229E spike overlapping peptide pool stimulation. These receptors originate from a human donor who received a COVID-19 vaccine.

This sequence joins TRBV5-1 and TRBJ2-1, with 9 bases matching TRBD2. The length of the CDR3 is 16 residues. Unmatched junction bases numbered 8, after V lost 0 bases and J lost 7 bases. Germline lookup yields CDR1 SGHRS and CDR2 YFSETQ. The CDR3 region has the DNA TGCGCCAGCAGCTTGGTTCCTAGCGGGAAGGGAAATGAGCAGTTCTTC. As protein: CASSLVPSGKGNEQFF. Combining the CDR3 with reference TRBV5-1 and TRBJ2-1 gives the whole variable domain KAGVTQTPRYLIKTRGQQVTLSCSPISGHRSVSWYQQTPGQGLQFLFEYFSETQRNKGNFPGRFSGRQFSNSRSEMNVSTLELGDSALYLCASSLVPSGKGNEQFFGPGTRLTVL.

The chain uses TRBV2 and TRBJ1-5, with TRBD1 matching 7 bases. The CDR3 is made up of 15 amino acids. From germline, CDR1 is SNHLY and CDR2 FYNNEI. J was trimmed by 7 bases and V by 6 bases; bases with no gene match: 12. CDR3 bases: TGTGCCAGCAGATCAGGGGGAGGGAATCGACAGCCCCAGCATTTT. Residues: CASRSGGGNRQPQHF.

The V and J genes are TRBV15 and TRBJ2-4, with a possible D match to TRBD1 (6 bases). The V end was cut by 3 bases, the J end by 4 bases, with 16 bases between. CDR3 size: 16 residues. Germline V gene lookup returns CDR1 LNHNV and CDR2 YYDKDF (reference sequence). The DNA for the CDR3 is TGTGCCACCAGCAGCATTGCAGGGGTTTCAAAAAACATTCAGTACTTC. This encodes CATSSIAGVSKNIQYF.

The chain joins TRBV7-2 to TRBJ2-5, with 10 bases aligning to TRBD1. The CDR3 is 15 amino acids. Germline CDR1 and CDR2: SGHTA and FQGNSA. V lost 5 bases, J lost 5 bases, and 8 bases stayed unmatched. The CDR3 region has the DNA TGTGCCAGCAGCCTAAAGACAGGGGGCGCCGAGACCCAGTACTTC. Its translation: CASSLKTGGAETQYF.

This chain joins TRBV9 and TRBJ2-3, with D unclear. Germline loops: CDR1 SGDLS, CDR2 YYNGEE. Trimming pared 3 bases from V and 4 bases from J, leaving 9 bases between. There are 13 residues in the CDR3. This chain's CDR3 is CASSGRGADTQYF. As DNA, the CDR3 is TGTGCCAGCAGCGGGAGAGGTGCAGATACGCAGTATTTT.

The chain has TRBV3-1 (or the pseudogene TRBV3-2) and TRBJ1-5; tentative D call: TRBD1 (6 bases). The CDR3 is made up of 16 amino acids. Looked up from germline, CDR1 is LGHDT and CDR2 is YNNKEL (reference sequence). The V gene lost 1 base and the J gene lost 3 bases, with 13 bases spanning the gap. The CDR3 coding sequence is TGTGCCAGCAGCCAAGGTATCAGGGGTTCCAATCAGCCCCAGCATTTT. Translating gives CASSQGIRGSNQPQHF.

The chain couples TRBV28 to TRBJ2-7, with 7 bases fitting TRBD1. J gave up 1 base and V 8 bases, and 8 bases lay outside the gene matches. The CDR3 is 14 residues long. The germline CDR1 and CDR2 sequences are MDHEN and SYDVKM. Written as DNA, the CDR3 is TGTGCCAGCGGTGAACAGGGGCCTTCCTACGAGCAGTACGTC. Protein: CASGEQGPSYEQYV.

The chain combines TRBV18 with TRBJ1-5; D call uncertain. Germline values: CDR1 KGHSH, CDR2 LQKENI. The CDR3 is 15 amino acids. The V end was cut by 2 bases, the J end by 4 bases, with 12 bases between. This CDR3 is CASSPMGGLNQPQHF. The CDR3, as DNA: TGTGCCAGCTCACCAATGGGAGGTTTGAATCAGCCCCAGCATTTT. The entire variable domain, with the rest obtained from reference TRBV18 and TRBJ1-5, is as follows: NAGVMQNPRHLVRRRGQEARLRCSPMKGHSHVYWYRQLPEEGLKFMVYLQKENIIDESGMPKERFSAEFPKEGPSILRIQQVVRGDSAAYFCASSPMGGLNQPQHFGDGTRLSIL.

The chain joins TRBV18 to TRBJ2-5; D is perhaps TRBD2 (6 bases). This CDR3 is built from 17 residues. Germline values: CDR1 KGHSH, CDR2 LQKENI. The ends were cut back, 2 bases at V and 4 bases at J, with 20 bases in the middle. CDR3 coding DNA: TGTGCCAGCTCACCATCAGGACTATCGGGTGGGACAGAGACCCAGTACTTC. The encoded protein is CASSPSGLSGGTETQYF. Together with reference TRBV18 and TRBJ2-5, the CDR3 gives the full variable domain: NAGVMQNPRHLVRRRGQEARLRCSPMKGHSHVYWYRQLPEEGLKFMVYLQKENIIDESGMPKERFSAEFPKEGPSILRIQQVVRGDSAAYFCASSPSGLSGGTETQYFGPGTRLLVL.

V gene TRBV24-1 combines with J gene TRBJ2-7; D is perhaps TRBD1 or TRBD2 (5 bases each). V shed 4 bases and J shed 1 base, with 13 bases lying between them. The CDR3 length is 15 residues. The germline CDR1 and CDR2 sequences are KGHDR and SFDVKD. The CDR3 nucleotides read TGTGCCACCAGTGAAGAGCCGGGGCCTTCCTACGAGCAGTACGTC. Its translation: CATSEEPGPSYEQYV.

Only one count was recorded for this clone. The chain carries TRBV6-5 and TRBJ2-6, with D uncertain. This CDR3 is built from 14 residues. Germline values: CDR1 MNHEY, CDR2 SVGAGI. Trimming removed 6 bases at V and 2 bases at J, with 8 bases between. For the CDR3, the DNA is TGTGCCAGCAGACCCGCCCCTGGGGCCAACGTCCTGACTTTC. This translates into CASRPAPGANVLTF.

The chain links TRBV23-1 to TRBJ2-7; 14 nucleotides match TRBD2. TRBV23-1 is recorded as an ORF, its role being uncertain. V trimming: 2 bases; J trimming: 5 bases; junction bases outside the gene matches: 5. This CDR3 is 16 amino acids long. The CDR3 here is CASSQGLAGGMDEQYV. CDR3 DNA: TGCGCCAGCAGTCAAGGACTAGCGGGGGGAATGGACGAGCAGTACGTC.

V and J are TRBV19 and TRBJ2-3; unclear D gene. CDR1 LNHDA and CDR2 SQIVND come from the germline V gene (reference sequence). The CDR3 runs 13 residues. Trimming pared 4 bases from V and 8 bases from J, leaving 13 bases between. The CDR3 reads CASSTSPLGTQYF. The CDR3 DNA sequence: TGTGCCAGTAGTACCTCCCCGCTTGGTACGCAGTATTTT.

The chain couples TRBV5-1 to TRBJ1-5, with D maybe TRBD1 (5 bases). The CDR3 is 14 residues long. The V gene lost 1 base and the J gene lost 4 bases, with 9 bases spanning the gap. Germline-derived CDR1 and CDR2 are SGHRS and YFSETQ. The CDR3 bases are TGCGCCAGCAGCTTGTGGGGGGGGAATCAGCCCCAGCATTTT. Protein product: CASSLWGGNQPQHF. Filled out from reference TRBV5-1 and TRBJ1-5, the complete variable domain reads KAGVTQTPRYLIKTRGQQVTLSCSPISGHRSVSWYQQTPGQGLQFLFEYFSETQRNKGNFPGRFSGRQFSNSRSEMNVSTLELGDSALYLCASSLWGGNQPQHFGDGTRLSIL.

V and J are TRBV21-1 and TRBJ2-7; the listed D gene, TRBD2, was not tested against the DNA. TRBV21-1 is termed a pseudogene. The CDR3 extends over 15 amino acids. This CDR3 is CASSNTDRTLYEQYV. The CDR3 coding sequence is TGTGCCAGCAGCAATACCGATAGAACCCTATACGAGCAGTACGTC.

This clone was recorded a few times. The chain joins TRBV6-2 or TRBV6-3 to TRBJ2-7; 8 bases fit TRBD1. J was trimmed by 4 bases and V by 4 bases; bases with no gene match: 12. This CDR3 has 16 residues. Germline V gene lookup returns CDR1 MNHEY and CDR2 SVGEGT. CDR3 in amino acids: CASSFTHGQGLYEQYV. CDR3 nucleotides: TGTGCCAGCAGTTTTACCCATGGACAGGGTTTATACGAGCAGTACGTC.

V and J are TRBV6-1 and TRBJ2-3; TRBD1 or TRBD2 may be the D gene (6 bases each). The length of the CDR3 is 19 residues. Germline CDR1 and CDR2: MNHNS and SASEGT. Trimming stripped 1 base from V and 3 bases from J, with 23 bases between. Written as DNA, the CDR3 is TGTGCCAGCAGTGAAGGTGTTGGGCGTAGGGGGGCCGGGACAGATACGCAGTATTTT. Protein sequence: CASSEGVGRRGAGTDTQYF.

The V call is TRBV6-4, the J call TRBJ1-1, with D possibly matching TRBD1 (5 bases). Trimming shortened V by 6 bases and J by 1 base, and 12 bases separated the two germline ends. This CDR3 has 14 residues. The germline gives CDR1 MRHNA, CDR2 SNTAGT. CDR3 region: CASSLTGGNTEAFF. CDR3 nucleotide sequence: TGTGCCAGCAGCTTGACCGGGGGGAACACTGAAGCTTTCTTT.

The chain has TRBV10-3 and TRBJ2-7; 11 nucleotides line up with TRBD2. V lost 7 bases and J lost 0; bases outside the gene matches: 20. The CDR3 covers 20 residues. From germline, CDR1 is ENHRY and CDR2 SYGVKD. CDR3 nucleotides: TGTGCCATCAATGGGACGACCGGGACTAGCGGCCGAAGGCGCTCCTACGAGCAGTACGTC. Encoded protein: CAINGTTGTSGRRRSYEQYV.

This chain links TRBV5-1 with TRBJ1-1; D uncertain. Deletions cut 0 bases from V and 8 bases from J, with 17 bases between. Per the germline V gene, CDR1 is SGHRS and CDR2 is YFSETQ. This CDR3 has 15 residues. CDR3 loop: CASSLEGSGRGEAFF. As DNA, the CDR3 is TGCGCCAGCAGCTTGGAGGGTTCTGGTCGGGGAGAAGCTTTCTTT.

The chain uses TRBV5-1 and TRBJ2-3; D is tentatively TRBD1 or TRBD2 (5 bases each). V was clipped by 4 bases and J by 1 base, with 13 bases between them. The germline V gene encodes CDR1 SGHRS and CDR2 YFSETQ. This CDR3 has 15 residues. This CDR3 reads CASSLQDSRTDTQYF. CDR3 nucleotides: TGCGCCAGCAGCCTACAGGACTCGCGCACAGATACGCAGTATTTT.